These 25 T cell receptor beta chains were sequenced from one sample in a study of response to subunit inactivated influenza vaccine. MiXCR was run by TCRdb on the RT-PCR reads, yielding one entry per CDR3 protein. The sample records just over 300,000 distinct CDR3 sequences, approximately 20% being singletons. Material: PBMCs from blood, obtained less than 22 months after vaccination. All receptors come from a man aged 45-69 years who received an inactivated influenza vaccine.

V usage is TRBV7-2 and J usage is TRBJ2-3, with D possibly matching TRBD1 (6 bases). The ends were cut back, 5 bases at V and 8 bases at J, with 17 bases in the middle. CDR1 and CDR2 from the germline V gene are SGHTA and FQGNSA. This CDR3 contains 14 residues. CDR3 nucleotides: TGTGCCAGCAGCCCAGGGGCCGGACCTGGTACGCAGTATTTT. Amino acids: CASSPGAGPGTQYF. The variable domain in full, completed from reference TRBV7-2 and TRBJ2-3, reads GAGVSQSPSNKVTEKGKDVELRCDPISGHTALYWYRQSLGQGLEFLIYFQGNSAPDKSGLPSDRFSAERTGGSVSTLTIQRTQQEDSAVYLCASSPGAGPGTQYFGPGTRLTVL.

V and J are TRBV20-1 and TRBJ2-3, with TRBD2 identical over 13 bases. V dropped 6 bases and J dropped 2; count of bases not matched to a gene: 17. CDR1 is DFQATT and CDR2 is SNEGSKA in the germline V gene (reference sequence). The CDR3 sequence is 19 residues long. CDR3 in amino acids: CSAASTTTSGRALTDTQYF. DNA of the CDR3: TGCAGTGCCGCCTCCACAACCACTAGCGGGAGGGCCCTCACAGATACGCAGTATTTT.

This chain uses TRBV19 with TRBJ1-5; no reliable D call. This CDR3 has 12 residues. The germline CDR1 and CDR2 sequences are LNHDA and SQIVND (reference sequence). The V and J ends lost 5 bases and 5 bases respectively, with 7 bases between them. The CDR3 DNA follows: TGTGCCAGTAGTGGCGGGTATCAGCCCCAGCATTTT. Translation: CASSGGYQPQHF.

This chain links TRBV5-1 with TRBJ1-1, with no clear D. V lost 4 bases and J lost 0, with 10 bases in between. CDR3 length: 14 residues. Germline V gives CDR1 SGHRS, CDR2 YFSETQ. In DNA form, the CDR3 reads TGCGCCAGCAGCGAAATCAGTTTGAACACTGAAGCTTTCTTT. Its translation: CASSEISLNTEAFF.

CDR3 DNA: TGTGCCAGCAGCGTAGCGCCGACCCAGACCTACGAGCAGTACTTC. Protein: CASSVAPTQTYEQYF. This chain uses TRBV9 with TRBJ2-7; no clear D gene. The CDR3 runs 15 residues. In germline, CDR1 is SGDLS, CDR2 YYNGEE. V shed 0 bases and J shed 2 bases, with 12 bases lying between them.

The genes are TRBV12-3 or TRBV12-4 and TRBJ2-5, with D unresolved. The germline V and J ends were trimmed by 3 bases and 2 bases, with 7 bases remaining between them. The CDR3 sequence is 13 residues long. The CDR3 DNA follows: TGTGCCAGCAGTTTGATCAGACAAGAGACCCAGTACTTC. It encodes CASSLIRQETQYF.

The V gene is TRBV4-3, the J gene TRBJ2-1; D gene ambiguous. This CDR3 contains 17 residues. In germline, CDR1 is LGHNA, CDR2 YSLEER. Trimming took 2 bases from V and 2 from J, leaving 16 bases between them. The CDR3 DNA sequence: TGCGCCAGCAGCCAAACCCCACTGACGACGACCTACAATGAGCAGTTCTTC. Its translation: CASSQTPLTTTYNEQFF.

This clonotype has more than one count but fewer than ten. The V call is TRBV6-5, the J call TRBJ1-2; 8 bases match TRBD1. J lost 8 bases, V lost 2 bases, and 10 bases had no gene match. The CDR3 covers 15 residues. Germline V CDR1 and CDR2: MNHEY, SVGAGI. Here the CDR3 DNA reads TGTGCCAGCAGTTACCTAGGACAGGGAACGTCCGGCTACACCTTC. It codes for CASSYLGQGTSGYTF.

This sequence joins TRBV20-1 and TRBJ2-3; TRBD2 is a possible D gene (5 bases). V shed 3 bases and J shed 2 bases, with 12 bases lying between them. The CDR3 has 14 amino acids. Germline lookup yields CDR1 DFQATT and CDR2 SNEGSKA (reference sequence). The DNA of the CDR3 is TGCAGTGCTAGTTTCCGCGGGTTCACAGATACGCAGTATTTT. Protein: CSASFRGFTDTQYF.

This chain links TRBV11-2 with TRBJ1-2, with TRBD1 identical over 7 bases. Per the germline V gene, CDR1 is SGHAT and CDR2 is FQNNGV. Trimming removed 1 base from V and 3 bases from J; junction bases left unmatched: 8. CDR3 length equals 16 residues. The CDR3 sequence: CASSLVGTAVHYGYTF. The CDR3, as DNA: TGTGCCAGCAGCTTAGTTGGGACAGCGGTCCACTATGGCTACACCTTC.

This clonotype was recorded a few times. CDR3 DNA: TGTGCCAGCAGCCAAGGGACTAGCGGGAGCCAAGAGACCCAGTACTTC. It codes for CASSQGTSGSQETQYF. V gene TRBV3-1 combines with J gene TRBJ2-5, with 13 bases that match TRBD2. With 1 base clipped from V and 1 base from J, the junction kept 0 bases outside the gene matches. The CDR3 is 16 residues long. Germline CDR1 LGHDT, CDR2 YNNKEL (reference sequence).

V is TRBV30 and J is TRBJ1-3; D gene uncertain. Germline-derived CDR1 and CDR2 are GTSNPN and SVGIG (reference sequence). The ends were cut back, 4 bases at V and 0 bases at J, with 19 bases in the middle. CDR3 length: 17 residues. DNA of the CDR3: TGTGCCTGGACCAAAGGCGACCGACCCAACTCTGGAAACACCATATATTTT. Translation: CAWTKGDRPNSGNTIYF.

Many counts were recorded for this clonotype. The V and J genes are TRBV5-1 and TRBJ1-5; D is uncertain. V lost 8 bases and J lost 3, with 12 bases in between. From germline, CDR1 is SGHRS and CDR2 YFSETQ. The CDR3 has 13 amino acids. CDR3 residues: CASGWDFNQPQHF. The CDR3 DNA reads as TGCGCCAGTGGGTGGGATTTCAATCAGCCCCAGCATTTT. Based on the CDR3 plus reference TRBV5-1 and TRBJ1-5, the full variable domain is KAGVTQTPRYLIKTRGQQVTLSCSPISGHRSVSWYQQTPGQGLQFLFEYFSETQRNKGNFPGRFSGRQFSNSRSEMNVSTLELGDSALYLCASGWDFNQPQHFGDGTRLSIL.

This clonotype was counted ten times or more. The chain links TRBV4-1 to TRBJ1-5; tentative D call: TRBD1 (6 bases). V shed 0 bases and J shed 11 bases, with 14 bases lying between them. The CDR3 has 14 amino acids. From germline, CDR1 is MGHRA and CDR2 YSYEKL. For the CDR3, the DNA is TGCGCCAGCAGCCAAGAATCGTTGGCAGGGGCCCAGCATTTT. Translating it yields CASSQESLAGAQHF.

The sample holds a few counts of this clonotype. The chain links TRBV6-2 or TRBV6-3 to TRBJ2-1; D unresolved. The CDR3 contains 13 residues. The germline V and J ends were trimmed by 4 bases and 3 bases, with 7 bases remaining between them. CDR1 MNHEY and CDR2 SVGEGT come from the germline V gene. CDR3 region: CASSSTIYNEQFF. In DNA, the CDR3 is TGTGCCAGCAGTTCGACGATCTACAATGAGCAGTTCTTC.

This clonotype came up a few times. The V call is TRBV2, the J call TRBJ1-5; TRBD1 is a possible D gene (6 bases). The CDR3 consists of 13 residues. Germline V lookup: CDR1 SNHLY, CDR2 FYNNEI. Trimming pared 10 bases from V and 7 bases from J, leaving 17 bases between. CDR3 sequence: CATRRGGLQPQHF. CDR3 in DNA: TGTGCCACCAGAAGGGGGGGCTTACAGCCCCAGCATTTT.

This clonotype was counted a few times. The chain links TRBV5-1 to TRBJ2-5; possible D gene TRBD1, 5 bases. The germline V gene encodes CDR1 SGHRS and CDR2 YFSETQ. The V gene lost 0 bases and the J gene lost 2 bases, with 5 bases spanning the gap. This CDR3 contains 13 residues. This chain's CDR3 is CASSLGTQETQYF. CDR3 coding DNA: TGCGCCAGCAGCTTGGGGACACAAGAGACCCAGTACTTC.

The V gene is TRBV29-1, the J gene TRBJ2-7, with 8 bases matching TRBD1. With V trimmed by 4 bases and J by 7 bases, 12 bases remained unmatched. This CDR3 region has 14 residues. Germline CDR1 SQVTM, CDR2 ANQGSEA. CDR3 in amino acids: CSVAGTGWFSEQYF. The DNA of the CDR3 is TGCAGCGTTGCCGGGACAGGTTGGTTTTCTGAGCAGTACTTC.

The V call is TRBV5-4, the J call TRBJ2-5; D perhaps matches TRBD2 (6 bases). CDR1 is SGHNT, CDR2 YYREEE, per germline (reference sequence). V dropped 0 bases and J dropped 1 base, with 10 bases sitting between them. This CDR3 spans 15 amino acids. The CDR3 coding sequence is TGTGCCAGCAGCTTGGTAGCGGACCGCCAAGAGACCCAGTACTTC. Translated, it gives CASSLVADRQETQYF. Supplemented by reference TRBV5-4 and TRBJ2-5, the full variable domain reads ETGVTQSPTHLIKTRGQQVTLRCSSQSGHNTVSWYQQALGQGPQFIFQYYREEENGRGNFPPRFSGLQFPNYSSELNVNALELDDSALYLCASSLVADRQETQYFGPGTRLLVL.

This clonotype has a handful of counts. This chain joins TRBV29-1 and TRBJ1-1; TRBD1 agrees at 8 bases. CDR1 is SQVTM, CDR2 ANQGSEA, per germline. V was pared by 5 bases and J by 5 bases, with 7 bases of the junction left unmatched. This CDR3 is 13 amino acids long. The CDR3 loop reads CSVMQGARTEAFF. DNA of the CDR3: TGCAGCGTTATGCAGGGGGCGCGGACTGAAGCTTTCTTT.

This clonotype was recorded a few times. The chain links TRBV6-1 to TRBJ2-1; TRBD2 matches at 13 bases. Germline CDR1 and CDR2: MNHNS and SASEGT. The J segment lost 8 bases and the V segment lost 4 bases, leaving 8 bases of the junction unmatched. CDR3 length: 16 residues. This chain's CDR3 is CASSGGLAGAYDEQFF. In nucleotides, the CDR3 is TGTGCCAGCAGTGGCGGACTAGCGGGGGCATATGATGAGCAGTTCTTC.

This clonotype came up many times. CDR3 protein: CASSLAGIQNEQYF. The CDR3 DNA reads TGTGCCAGCAGCTTAGCAGGGATTCAGAACGAGCAGTACTTC. This chain joins TRBV7-6 and TRBJ2-7, with D unresolved. This CDR3 spans 14 amino acids. Germline loops: CDR1 SGHVS, CDR2 FNYEAQ. The ends were cut back, 0 bases at V and 5 bases at J, with 11 bases in the middle. Supplemented by reference TRBV7-6 and TRBJ2-7, the full variable domain reads GAGVSQSPRYKVTKRGQDVALRCDPISGHVSLYWYRQALGQGPEFLTYFNYEAQQDKSGLPNDRFSAERPEGSISTLTIQRTEQRDSAMYRCASSLAGIQNEQYFGPGTRLTVT.

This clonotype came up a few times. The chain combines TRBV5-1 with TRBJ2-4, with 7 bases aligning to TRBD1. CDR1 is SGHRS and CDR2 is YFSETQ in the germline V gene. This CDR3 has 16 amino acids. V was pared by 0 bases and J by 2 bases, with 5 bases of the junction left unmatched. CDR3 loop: CASSLDRGGTKNIQYF. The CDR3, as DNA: TGCGCCAGCAGCTTGGACAGGGGTGGAACCAAAAACATTCAGTACTTC.

The CDR3: CASSPLATSYEQYF. The CDR3 coding sequence is TGTGCCAGCTCACCGTTAGCGACCTCCTACGAGCAGTACTTC. The rearrangement joins TRBV18 to TRBJ2-7; TRBD2 might be the D (5 bases). V lost 3 bases and J lost 0, with 9 bases in between. The CDR3 length is 14 residues. CDR1 is KGHSH, CDR2 LQKENI, per germline. The whole variable domain, remainder taken from reference TRBV18 and TRBJ2-7, is NAGVMQNPRHLVRRRGQEARLRCSPMKGHSHVYWYRQLPEEGLKFMVYLQKENIIDESGMPKERFSAEFPKEGPSILRIQQVVRGDSAAYFCASSPLATSYEQYFGPGTRLTVT.

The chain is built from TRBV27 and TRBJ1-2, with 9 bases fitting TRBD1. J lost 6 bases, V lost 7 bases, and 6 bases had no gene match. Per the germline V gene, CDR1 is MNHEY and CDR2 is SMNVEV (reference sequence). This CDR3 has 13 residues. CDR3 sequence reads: CASTRGQGHGYTF. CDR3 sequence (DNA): TGTGCCAGCACAAGGGGACAGGGACATGGCTACACCTTC.